This T cell receptor beta chain was identified in a study of blood T cell repertoires in COVID-19. As for the study in general: Nucleic acid was either cDNA or gDNA, and it came from T cells, B-cell-depleted T cells, or PBMCs.

Germline values: CDR1 ENHRY, CDR2 SYGVKD. The CDR3 totals 19 residues. Trimming at V came to 0 bases and at J to 0 bases, leaving 11 bases not matched to a gene. Generated by immunoSEQ multiplex PCR, the TCRdb table keeps only in-frame clones and is missing some. The sample lists about 250,000 clones; 85% were seen once. Enrollment of patients from Seattle took place during active infection, with longitudinal follow-up. The sequencing input was peripheral blood. The TCR sequence derives from a man aged 45-65 years with COVID-19, enrolled during active disease. The chain uses TRBV10-3 and TRBJ2-4; the match to TRBD2 covers 7 bases. For the CDR3, the DNA is TGTGCCATCAGTGAGTCACCCCCTTCTAGCGGACTAGCCAAAAACATTCAGTACTTC. Translating gives CAISESPPSSGLAKNIQYF.